A single sample gave rise to the 29 T cell receptor beta chains below, sequenced in a study of regulatory T cells in long-lasting Graves disease. Time point reported: newly diagnosed GD, antithyroid drugs for less than 3 months. RNA from PBMCs was the source of the TCR library. iRepertoire HTBI primers and Arm-PCR of CDR3 regions built TCR beta libraries. TCRdb reanalysed the multiplex PCR reads using MiXCR and keeps one entry per CDR3 protein. The sample lists some 340,000 distinct CDR3 sequences; roughly 10% were seen once. The same data also contributed to another study, on T cells in Graves' hyperthyroidism and ophthalmopathy.

Source: peripheral blood mononuclear cells (PBMCs), taken at new diagnosis, from a patient treated with antithyroid drugs. Receptor source: a young woman with Graves disease.

At least ten counts were recorded for this clonotype. The CDR3, as DNA: TGTGCCAGCAGTCAGTTGAGTACAGATACGCAGTATTTT. Translation gives CASSQLSTDTQYF. This chain uses TRBV27 with TRBJ2-3; unclear D gene. The CDR3 totals 13 residues. The germline V gene has CDR1 MNHEY and CDR2 SMNVEV (reference sequence). V lost 5 bases, J lost 3 bases, and 9 bases lay in between.

This clonotype has a count of ten or more. The chain couples TRBV27 to TRBJ2-7, with TRBD2 matching over 8 bases. The CDR3 extends over 15 amino acids. Trimming removed 3 bases from V and 0 bases from J; junction bases left unmatched: 4. From germline, CDR1 is MNHEY and CDR2 SMNVEV (reference sequence). The CDR3 reads CASSFGRGSSYEQYF. The CDR3 DNA reads TGTGCCAGCAGTTTCGGGAGGGGCAGCTCCTACGAGCAGTACTTC.

The sample holds many counts of this clonotype. The chain uses TRBV7-7 and TRBJ2-5; 10 bases fit TRBD2. The CDR3 is 14 residues long. Germline V gives CDR1 SSHAT, CDR2 FNYEAQ (reference sequence). The CDR3 DNA reads as TGTGCTGTGACTAGCGGGTGGCCCCAAGAGACCCAGTACTTC. Translating gives CAVTSGWPQETQYF.

This clonotype was found many times. This chain uses TRBV4-2 with TRBJ1-2; a possible D gene is TRBD1 (5 bases). CDR1 and CDR2 (germline): LGHNA, YNFKEQ. The CDR3 is 16 amino acids. V was trimmed by 0 bases and J by 4 bases, leaving 15 bases between them. Here the CDR3 DNA reads TGTGCCAGCAGCCAAGATTATGGGACTGCGACCTATGGCTACACCTTC. This codes for CASSQDYGTATYGYTF.

The rearrangement joins TRBV7-9 to TRBJ2-5, with D unresolved. CDR1 and CDR2 (germline): SEHNR, FQNEAQ (reference sequence). V was cut by 7 bases and J by 4 bases, with 16 bases left in between. The CDR3 is 14 residues long. As DNA, the CDR3 is TGTGCCAGCACTCGATCCGATAGGAGAGAGACCCAGTACTTC. Translated: CASTRSDRRETQYF.

This clonotype was seen repeatedly, ten times or more. The rearrangement uses TRBV10-2 and TRBJ2-7, with TRBD2 matching over 8 bases. Per germline, CDR1 WSHSY and CDR2 SAAADI. The trim removed 7 bases at V and 6 bases at J, leaving 8 bases unmatched. The CDR3 runs to 13 residues. Here the CDR3 DNA reads TGCGCCAGCAAACCGGGACTAGTTTTCGAGCAGTACTTC. Its translation is CASKPGLVFEQYF.

The J gene is TRBJ2-1, the V gene TRBV29-1; D call uncertain. V lost 5 bases to trimming and J lost 0 bases, with 14 bases between them. This CDR3 is 15 amino acids long. Germline V gene data show CDR1 as SQVTM and CDR2 as ANQGSEA. CDR3 DNA: TGCAGCGTTACCGGCGTTCGAAGCTCCTACAATGAGCAGTTCTTC. It is translated as CSVTGVRSSYNEQFF.

This clonotype came up many times. V is TRBV7-9 and J is TRBJ1-2; TRBD1 matches 7 bases. Germline V gene sequence: CDR1 SEHNR, CDR2 FQNEAQ (reference sequence). V shed 5 bases, J shed 6 bases, and the junction held 6 bases outside the gene matches. The CDR3 loop spans 13 amino acids. The CDR3 region has the DNA TGTGCCAGCAGCCCGACAGGGACAGATGGCTACACCTTC. It translates to CASSPTGTDGYTF.

This clonotype was seen many times. CDR3 in amino acids: CATRPPRASGNTIYF. In nucleotides, the CDR3 is TGTGCCACCCGGCCTCCGAGGGCGTCTGGAAACACCATATATTTT. The genes are TRBV28 and TRBJ1-3; no clear D gene. CDR1 MDHEN and CDR2 SYDVKM come from the germline V gene. The CDR3 runs 15 residues. Trimming pared 10 bases from V and 1 base from J, leaving 17 bases between.

A few counts support this clonotype. The J gene is TRBJ2-2, the V gene TRBV7-9; D unresolved. V was shortened by 3 bases and J by 7 bases, with 21 bases between the two germline ends. In germline, CDR1 is SEHNR, CDR2 FQNEAQ (reference sequence). The CDR3 length is 17 residues. The CDR3 DNA reads TGTGCCAGCAGCTTGGAGTTAGGAGCCACGCAGGACGGGGAGCTGTTTTTT. Translated, it gives CASSLELGATQDGELFF. The full variable domain, with the rest looked up from reference TRBV7-9 and TRBJ2-2, is DTGVSQNPRHKITKRGQNVTFRCDPISEHNRLYWYRQTLGQGPEFLTYFQNEAQLEKSRLLSDRFSAERPKGSFSTLEIQRTEQGDSAMYLCASSLELGATQDGELFFGEGSRLTVL.

This clonotype was detected many times. This chain connects TRBV6-2 or TRBV6-3 to TRBJ2-1, with 10 bases fitting TRBD2. The length of the CDR3 is 15 residues. Germline-derived CDR1 and CDR2 are MNHEY and SVGEGT. J gave up 1 base and V 6 bases, and 3 bases lay outside the gene matches. CDR3 sequence (DNA): TGTGCCAGCAGGCCACTAGCGGGATCCTACAATGAGCAGTTCTTC. Translated: CASRPLAGSYNEQFF.

V gene TRBV5-1 combines with J gene TRBJ1-2; D possibly corresponds to TRBD1 (5 bases). In germline, CDR1 is SGHRS, CDR2 YFSETQ. Between the trimmed V and J ends, which lost 1 base and 2 bases, there was a span of 12 bases. This CDR3 spans 15 amino acids. CDR3: CASSLSPGGNYGYTF. The CDR3 nucleotides read TGCGCCAGCAGCTTGTCTCCGGGGGGGAACTATGGCTACACCTTC.

The rearrangement uses TRBV20-1 and TRBJ2-5; 11 bases match TRBD2. CDR1 DFQATT and CDR2 SNEGSKA come from the germline V gene (reference sequence). This CDR3 is built from 12 residues. The V segment lost 5 bases and the J segment 7 bases; nucleotides outside the gene matches: 3. The CDR3, as DNA: TGCAGTGCTCTAGCGGGAGGAGGGACCCAGTACTTC. It specifies CSALAGGGTQYF.

This chain joins TRBV19 and TRBJ2-3, with TRBD2 matching over 8 bases. Germline-derived CDR1 and CDR2 are LNHDA and SQIVND (reference sequence). The V segment lost 3 bases and the J segment 6 bases; nucleotides outside the gene matches: 8. The CDR3 runs 15 residues. CDR3 region: CASSITGGRWDTQYF. The CDR3 coding sequence is TGTGCCAGTAGTATTACGGGGGGGAGGTGGGATACGCAGTATTTT.

This clonotype appeared many times. The V gene is TRBV27, the J gene TRBJ2-1; possible D gene TRBD1, 5 bases. V shed 8 bases and J shed 1 base, with 18 bases lying between them. Germline V lookup: CDR1 MNHEY, CDR2 SMNVEV (reference sequence). The CDR3 has 16 residues. The DNA of the CDR3 is TGTGCCAGCGGCCTAGGCAGGGATGGTTCCTACAATGAGCAGTTCTTC. The encoded protein is CASGLGRDGSYNEQFF.

With respect to this clonotype: A much larger clone differs from this one at a single base, so this may be a read error. The chain is built from TRBV10-3 and TRBJ2-1; D not certain. With 2 bases removed from V and 10 bases from J, the gap between germline ends came to 18 bases. From germline, CDR1 is ENHRY and CDR2 SYGVKD. There are 15 residues in the CDR3. The CDR3 DNA is TGTGCCATCAGTGAGAGGGCAGGCGCCTCCTACGAGCAGTTCTTC. This sequence encodes CAISERAGASYEQFF.

This clonotype was detected only a few times. The rearrangement uses TRBV7-2 and TRBJ2-3; no definite D call. Looked up from germline, CDR1 is SGHTA and CDR2 is FQGNSA. Trimming took 6 bases from V and 2 from J, leaving 15 bases between them. The CDR3 is 15 amino acids. This CDR3 reads CASRLGWASTDTQYF. Here the CDR3 DNA reads TGTGCCAGCAGACTGGGGTGGGCCTCCACAGATACGCAGTATTTT.

The J gene is TRBJ1-5, the V gene TRBV18; D unresolved. The V and J ends lost 2 bases and 0 bases respectively, with 14 bases between them. Germline V CDR1 and CDR2: KGHSH, LQKENI. The CDR3 extends over 17 amino acids. CDR3 amino acids: CASSPFPAVYSNQPQHF. The CDR3 DNA is TGTGCCAGCTCACCATTTCCGGCAGTTTATAGCAATCAGCCCCAGCATTTT.

This clonotype was recorded many times. The rearrangement joins TRBV19 to TRBJ1-5, with D maybe TRBD1 (5 bases). V shed 3 bases and J shed 9 bases, with 18 bases lying between them. This CDR3 contains 15 residues. The V gene's germline CDR1 is LNHDA and CDR2 SQIVND (reference sequence). CDR3 in amino acids: CASSMGVGRHRPQHF. The CDR3 DNA reads TGTGCCAGTAGTATGGGGGTAGGGAGACATCGGCCCCAGCATTTT. The variable domain in full, with the rest retrieved from reference TRBV19 and TRBJ1-5, is DGGITQSPKYLFRKEGQNVTLSCEQNLNHDAMYWYRQDPGQGLRLIYYSQIVNDFQKGDIAEGYSVSREKKESFPLTVTSAQKNPTAFYLCASSMGVGRHRPQHFGDGTRLSIL.

This clonotype has ten or more counts. The chain uses TRBV20-1 and TRBJ1-2; TRBD1 might be the D (5 bases). V lost 0 bases and J 4 bases, leaving 12 bases between the germline ends. CDR1 is DFQATT and CDR2 is SNEGSKA in the germline V gene (reference sequence). This CDR3 has 14 amino acids. DNA for the CDR3: TGCAGTGCTAGAGATCACAGAGGGACCTATGGCTACACCTTC. Protein sequence: CSARDHRGTYGYTF.

This clonotype came up many times. This sequence joins TRBV20-1 and TRBJ1-5, with TRBD1 as a possible D gene (5 bases). Germline-derived CDR1 and CDR2 are DFQATT and SNEGSKA (reference sequence). There are 16 residues in the CDR3. Deletions cut 1 base from V and 4 bases from J, with 17 bases between. The CDR3 is CSARAGGRGRNQPQHF. The CDR3 DNA sequence: TGCAGTGCTAGAGCGGGGGGTAGGGGCAGAAATCAGCCCCAGCATTTT.

This clonotype has a count of ten or more. This chain uses TRBV6-1 with TRBJ2-7, with TRBD1 as a possible D gene (6 bases). V shed 9 bases and J shed 3 bases, with 12 bases lying between them. This CDR3 region has 12 residues. Germline CDR1 and CDR2: MNHNS and SASEGT. DNA of the CDR3: TGTGCCAGTTCCCAGGACAGCTACGAGCAGTACGTC. Translated, it gives CASSQDSYEQYV.

This clonotype was counted many times. The chain carries TRBV7-9 and TRBJ1-1; D unresolved. This CDR3 has 15 amino acids. Trimming pared 5 bases from V and 8 bases from J, leaving 21 bases between. CDR1 and CDR2 from the germline V gene are SEHNR and FQNEAQ (reference sequence). CDR3 bases: TGTGCCAGCAGCCCATTAAGGCCAGGTCGGGAAGAAGCTTTCTTT. Protein product: CASSPLRPGREEAFF.

This clonotype was seen a handful of times. The rearrangement links TRBV28 to TRBJ2-1; 7 bases match TRBD2. Germline V CDR1 and CDR2: MDHEN, SYDVKM. This CDR3 is 15 amino acids long. Trimming removed 7 bases from V and 6 bases from J; junction bases left unmatched: 12. The DNA for the CDR3 is TGTGCCAGCACCTTGGGGGGAGGGGCCTTCAATGAGCAGTTCTTC. Translation gives CASTLGGGAFNEQFF.

This clonotype appeared many times. The rearrangement joins TRBV12-3 or TRBV12-4 to TRBJ1-1, with D hard to call. This CDR3 comprises 16 residues. The ends were cut back, 3 bases at V and 5 bases at J, with 19 bases in the middle. The CDR3 sequence: CASSFLPGRSGTEAFF. The CDR3 coding sequence is TGTGCCAGCAGTTTCCTCCCAGGTAGATCGGGGACTGAAGCTTTCTTT.

The sample holds many counts of this clonotype. This rearrangement joins TRBV2 to TRBJ2-2; unclear D gene. Germline V gene sequence: CDR1 SNHLY, CDR2 FYNNEI. The V end lost 0 bases, the J end lost 7 bases, and 15 bases lay between the germline ends. CDR3 length equals 16 residues. CDR3 loop: CASSEATVSGYGELFF. The CDR3 region has the DNA TGTGCCAGCAGTGAAGCAACAGTTTCTGGCTACGGGGAGCTGTTTTTT.

This clonotype was picked up many times. The chain employs TRBV10-3 and TRBJ2-5; D may match TRBD1 or TRBD2 (5 bases each). Germline V lookup: CDR1 ENHRY, CDR2 SYGVKD. V lost 3 bases to trimming and J lost 2 bases, with 28 bases between them. The CDR3 covers 20 residues. CDR3 sequence reads: CAISDVWGSKNSPPQETQYF. The CDR3 region has the DNA TGTGCCATCAGTGATGTCTGGGGGTCAAAAAACTCCCCCCCTCAAGAGACCCAGTACTTC.

This clonotype was recorded a few times. This chain connects TRBV27 to TRBJ2-4, with TRBD2 identical over 10 bases. The DNA matches TRBJ2-5 better at its end, which makes the J call doubtful. The CDR3 has 15 residues. Germline values: CDR1 MNHEY, CDR2 SMNVEV (reference sequence). CDR3 DNA: TGTGCCAGCAGTTTATTCCTAGCGGGAGTAGAGACCCAGTACTTC. This translates into CASSLFLAGVETQYF.

Comment on this clonotype: Since a much larger clone is just one base distant, this may be a read error. The genes are TRBV20-1 and TRBJ2-1; D call uncertain. The length of the CDR3 is 12 residues. Germline CDR1 and CDR2: DFQATT and SNEGSKA (reference sequence). V was pared by 5 bases and J by 4 bases, with 9 bases between. For the CDR3, the DNA is TGCAGTGCTTCCCACCCTTACAATGAGCAGTTCTTC. This sequence encodes CSASHPYNEQFF.